The clone carrying this TCR beta chain was recorded at least ten times. The antigen is not known. Patients aged 18 to 65 with hyperthyroidism were newly diagnosed, with duration under 2 months. Uncontrolled infection, other autoimmune disease, pregnancy or lactation led to exclusion. The data belong to a study of T cells in Graves' hyperthyroidism and ophthalmopathy. Study-level results: Progression to ophthalmopathy was predicted a median of approximately seven months early. Blood also showed most of the thyroid clonotypes that were expanded above 0.001.

With 0 bases removed from V and 5 bases from J, the gap between germline ends came to 9 bases. The germline V gene has CDR1 SGHRS and CDR2 YFSETQ. This CDR3 region has 14 residues. Amplified regions were TCR beta CDR3 sequences from RNA transcripts. First-round RT-PCR targeting the TCR CDR3 was performed with the HTBI primer set. TCRdb reprocessed the multiplex PCR reads via MiXCR and lists one record per CDR3 protein. Of 250,000 or so distinct CDR3 sequences in the sample, 13% to 15% were seen once. The chain joins TRBV5-1 to TRBJ1-5; TRBD1 might be the D (5 bases). The material sequenced was blood. This TCR came from a woman between 45 and 65 years old with Graves' hyperthyroidism that later progressed to Graves' ophthalmopathy. The CDR3 DNA reads TGCGCCAGCAGCTTGGCCGGGGGGGATCAGCCCCAGCATTTT. Translating gives CASSLAGGDQPQHF. The full variable domain, its missing parts supplied by reference TRBV5-1 and TRBJ1-5, is KAGVTQTPRYLIKTRGQQVTLSCSPISGHRSVSWYQQTPGQGLQFLFEYFSETQRNKGNFPGRFSGRQFSNSRSEMNVSTLELGDSALYLCASSLAGGDQPQHFGDGTRLSIL.